The 18 T cell receptor beta chains listed next were all sequenced from one sample in a study of control samples from healthy donors and cancer patients. Generated by immunoSEQ multiplex PCR, the TCRdb table keeps only in-frame clones and is missing some. Of 150,000 to 200,000 clones listed, roughly 88% are singletons. The sequencing sample was made of blood. The receptors stem from a man in his late teens or twenties in good health.

This clone was seen once. In the same sample, other DNA sequences code for this CDR3. The V call is TRBV6-5, the J call TRBJ1-2; 7 bases align to TRBD1. This CDR3 has 14 amino acids. From germline, CDR1 is MNHEY and CDR2 SVGAGI. V was clipped by 0 bases and J by 5 bases; unmatched bases: 3. This CDR3 is CASSYSRQGYGYTF. The CDR3 DNA reads TGTGCCAGCAGTTACTCGAGACAGGGATATGGCTACACCTTC.

V is TRBV9 and J is TRBJ2-2, with 9 bases fitting TRBD2. The CDR3 extends over 17 amino acids. J was trimmed by 3 bases and V by 0 bases; bases with no gene match: 6. CDR1 is SGDLS and CDR2 is YYNGEE in the germline V gene. The DNA of the CDR3 is TGTGCCAGCAGCGTAGTCTCTAGCGGGGTGTACACCGGGGAGCTGTTTTTT. Translated, it gives CASSVVSSGVYTGELFF.

This clone has just one count. The genes are TRBV10-3 and TRBJ1-2; D possibly corresponds to TRBD1 (6 bases). Trimming took off 4 bases at V and 7 bases at J, with 7 bases between the two ends. Germline V gives CDR1 ENHRY, CDR2 SYGVKD. CDR3 length: 11 residues. CDR3 in amino acids: CAISGQVGYTF. Written as DNA, the CDR3 is TGTGCCATCAGTGGACAGGTTGGCTACACCTTC.

This chain links TRBV6-5 with TRBJ1-2; 8 bases are shared with TRBD1. Germline CDR1 is MNHEY and CDR2 is SVGAGI. The CDR3 has 16 residues. V dropped 0 bases and J dropped 4; count of bases not matched to a gene: 7. CDR3: CASSYSPAGGPYGYTF. The CDR3 DNA is TGTGCCAGCAGTTACTCGCCCGCAGGGGGCCCCTATGGCTACACCTTC.

The rearrangement uses TRBV7-2 and TRBJ1-6; a weak D match, TRBD1 (6 bases). The length of the CDR3 is 14 residues. From germline, CDR1 is SGHTA and CDR2 FQGNSA. The V and J ends lost 5 bases and 10 bases respectively, with 15 bases between them. The CDR3 DNA follows: TGTGCCAGCAGCCTACAGGGTTGGAGGTCACCCCTCCACTTT. It yields the protein CASSLQGWRSPLHF.

The chain combines TRBV4-3 with TRBJ1-6; D unresolved. Germline CDR1 LGHNA, CDR2 YSLEER. The CDR3 has 16 amino acids. Trimming shortened V by 0 bases and J by 3 bases, and 9 bases separated the two germline ends. DNA of the CDR3: TGCGCCAGCAGCCAAGAGCGGTCGTACTATAATTCACCCCTCCACTTT. It codes for CASSQERSYYNSPLHF.

Only a few counts were recorded for this clone. The rearrangement joins TRBV28 to TRBJ2-7, with 10 bases matching TRBD2. Germline V CDR1 and CDR2: MDHEN, SYDVKM. Unmatched junction bases numbered 11, after V lost 7 bases and J lost 5 bases. This CDR3 spans 15 amino acids. The CDR3 reads CASTVAGGSFHEQYF. CDR3 coding DNA: TGTGCCAGCACCGTAGCGGGGGGCAGTTTCCACGAGCAGTACTTC.

V gene TRBV19 combines with J gene TRBJ1-4, with a weak D call TRBD1 (5 bases). The CDR3 runs to 12 residues. V lost 4 bases and J 8 bases, leaving 8 bases between the germline ends. Germline-derived CDR1 and CDR2 are LNHDA and SQIVND (reference sequence). DNA for the CDR3: TGTGCCAGTAGTAAGGCAGGGGAAAAACTGTTTTTT. Translating gives CASSKAGEKLFF.

The chain carries TRBV6-5 and TRBJ1-4, with 9 bases that match TRBD1. Germline-derived CDR1 and CDR2 are MNHEY and SVGAGI. Trimming at V came to 5 bases and at J to 6 bases, leaving 7 bases not matched to a gene. The CDR3 sequence is 15 residues long. CDR3 residues: CASSIWTGEDEKLFF. CDR3 DNA sequence: TGTGCCAGCAGTATTTGGACAGGGGAAGATGAAAAACTGTTTTTT.

The J gene is TRBJ1-4, the V gene TRBV27, with D hard to call. The CDR3 extends over 14 amino acids. V lost 4 bases and J 2 bases, leaving 8 bases between the germline ends. The germline V gene has CDR1 MNHEY and CDR2 SMNVEV (reference sequence). CDR3 protein: CASSYTSTNEKLFF. Written as DNA, the CDR3 is TGTGCCAGCAGTTACACCTCCACTAATGAAAAACTGTTTTTT.

The gene calls are TRBV9 and TRBJ1-1; D may be TRBD1 (5 bases). Trimming removed 4 bases from V and 1 base from J, with 20 bases in between. Germline CDR1 is SGDLS and CDR2 is YYNGEE. This CDR3 is built from 17 residues. This CDR3 is CASSSGPRGRGNTEAFF. The CDR3, as DNA: TGTGCCAGCAGCTCCGGGCCTAGGGGACGAGGGAACACTGAAGCTTTCTTT.

V is TRBV2 and J is TRBJ2-1; 9 bases are a match to TRBD2. Germline CDR1 reads SNHLY; CDR2 reads FYNNEI. The ends lost 4 bases at V and 10 bases at J; junction bases unmatched: 11. The CDR3 spans 15 residues. CDR3: CASSVIAGVIGEQFF. As DNA, the CDR3 is TGTGCCAGCAGTGTTATAGCGGGGGTAATTGGGGAGCAGTTCTTC.

The CDR3 coding sequence is TGTGCCAGTAGTATGGTTCGGGGTAGTGGGGGAGAGACCCAGTACTTC. Translation: CASSMVRGSGGETQYF. The gene calls are TRBV19 and TRBJ2-5; D may match TRBD1 or TRBD2 (5 bases each). V dropped 3 bases and J dropped 4 bases, with 18 bases sitting between them. The CDR3 totals 16 residues. Germline V lookup: CDR1 LNHDA, CDR2 SQIVND (reference sequence). Full variable domain (rest looked up from reference TRBV19 and TRBJ2-5): DGGITQSPKYLFRKEGQNVTLSCEQNLNHDAMYWYRQDPGQGLRLIYYSQIVNDFQKGDIAEGYSVSREKKESFPLTVTSAQKNPTAFYLCASSMVRGSGGETQYFGPGTRLLVL.

This chain uses TRBV4-2 with TRBJ2-3; no clear D. V lost 3 bases and J lost 3, with 1 base in between. There are 11 residues in the CDR3. Germline loops: CDR1 LGHNA, CDR2 YNFKEQ. The CDR3 coding sequence is TGTGCCAGCAGCCAGACAGATACGCAGTATTTT. As protein: CASSQTDTQYF.

The chain recombines TRBV13 with TRBJ2-7; no reliable D call. The V end was cut by 5 bases, the J end by 2 bases, with 13 bases between. Germline V gives CDR1 PRHDT, CDR2 FYEKMQ (reference sequence). The CDR3 sequence is 14 residues long. The CDR3: CASSEGPRAYEQYF. CDR3 nucleotides: TGTGCCAGCAGCGAAGGACCCCGAGCCTACGAGCAGTACTTC.

With respect to this clone: The identical CDR3 is also encoded by other nucleotide sequences in the sample. The rearrangement uses TRBV5-1 and TRBJ1-3; D unclear. V lost 0 bases, J lost 4 bases, and 8 bases lay in between. This CDR3 spans 14 amino acids. CDR1 is SGHRS and CDR2 is YFSETQ in the germline V gene. This CDR3 reads CASSLAGYGNTIYF. CDR3 bases: TGCGCCAGCAGCTTGGCGGGGTACGGAAACACCATATATTTT.

V usage is TRBV18 and J usage is TRBJ1-2; 8 nucleotides line up with TRBD1. V gave up 0 bases and J gave up 7 bases; unmatched junction bases: 19. The germline V gene encodes CDR1 KGHSH and CDR2 LQKENI. CDR3 length: 19 residues. This CDR3 is CASSPPALSHRGKESGYTF. CDR3 nucleotides: TGTGCCAGCTCACCACCGGCTTTGTCCCACAGGGGGAAAGAGAGTGGCTACACCTTC.

The CDR3 DNA follows: TGTGCCAGCAGCCGCTCCATGAACACTGAAGCTTTCTTT. Residues: CASSRSMNTEAFF. V is TRBV7-3 and J is TRBJ1-1, with D uncertain. CDR1 and CDR2 (germline): SGHTA, FQGTGA. There are 13 residues in the CDR3. Between the trimmed V and J ends, which lost 5 bases and 0 bases, there was a span of 7 bases. The full variable domain, rest sourced from reference TRBV7-3 and TRBJ1-1, is GAGVSQTPSNKVTEKGKYVELRCDPISGHTALYWYRQSLGQGPEFLIYFQGTGAADDSGLPNDRFFAVRPEGSVSTLKIQRTERGDSAVYLCASSRSMNTEAFFGQGTRLTVV.